This TCR beta chain was documented in a study of shared clonotypes between healthy human individuals. Study conclusions and caveats: Inspection by rarefaction showed sorted-subset sequencing to be incomplete despite large depth. What limited the represented genetic and exposure-history diversity was the small number of donors.

V lost 3 bases, J lost 0 bases, and 11 bases lay in between. Germline CDR1 is MNHEY and CDR2 is SMNVEV (reference sequence). There are 15 residues in the CDR3. Using roughly 200 ng DNA, approximately 30,000 T cell genomes, the sorted-subset replicate PCRs were run. The repertoire was sequenced with immunoSEQ multiplex PCR; TCRdb's copy has only in-frame clones and lacks some. The sample has millions of clones; roughly 91% are singletons. This clone was counted many times. The antigen remains undetermined. Terminally differentiated effector memory CD45RA+ cells were excluded by CCR7 positive selection of CD45RO-negative cells.

The J gene is TRBJ1-1, the V gene TRBV27; D remains ambiguous. This clonotype originated in a man between 18 and 29 years old in good health. Some clones in this sample may be carry-over from other donors' samples. The sample taken for sequencing was naive CD8+ T cells from PBMCs. CDR3 nucleotide sequence: TGTGCCAGCAGTTTGAGGGCAGCTTTGAACACTGAAGCTTTCTTT. Residues: CASSLRAALNTEAFF.